A selection of T cell receptor beta chains follows, all from one sample in a study of blood T cell repertoires in COVID-19. Libraries were prepared by immunoSEQ multiplex PCR; TCRdb keeps only in-frame clonotypes and omits some of them. The data hold some 220,000 clones, with about four fifths observed a single time. The specimen sequenced was peripheral blood. These receptors originate from a man in his fifties with acute or convalescent COVID-19. Both conserved end residues are part of each CDR3. D genes are given only for firm matches. Clone size appears in some rows only: once, few, many, or a class for an expanded clone.

CDR3 length,J gene,clone size,V gene,D gene,CDR3 DNA,CDR3 protein
14,TRBJ1-2,few,TRBV2,-,TGTGCCAGCAGTGACCCAGGGGCTAACTATGGCTACACCTTC,CASSDPGANYGYTF
15,TRBJ2-4,-,TRBV19,TRBD1,TGTGCCAGTAGTATCCCTCGGGACAGTTTCCCCATTCAGTACTTC,CASSIPRDSFPIQYF
13,TRBJ1-2,-,TRBV7-8,TRBD1,TGTGCCAGCAGCTCACGGACAGGCTATGGCTACACCTTC,CASSSRTGYGYTF
12,TRBJ1-1,-,TRBV6-1,-,TGTGCCAGCAGTGAAGATAGCACTGAAGCTTTCTTT,CASSEDSTEAFF
14,TRBJ2-1,few,TRBV2,-,TGTGCCAGCACGAGCGGGTCACAATACAATGAGCAGTTCTTC,CASTSGSQYNEQFF
15,TRBJ2-1,-,TRBV11-3,TRBD2,TGTGCCAGCAGCCATCCCGGGGGGACCTACAATGAGCAGTTCTTC,CASSHPGGTYNEQFF
15,TRBJ2-1,-,TRBV7-2,TRBD1,TGTGCCAGCAGCCAATCGGGGGACAGGGGGTATGAGCAGTTCTTC,CASSQSGDRGYEQFF
14,TRBJ1-3,-,TRBV27,-,TGTGCCAGCAGTAAAACAGGACCTGGAAACACCATATATTTT,CASSKTGPGNTIYF
18,TRBJ2-1,-,TRBV4-2,TRBD2,TGTGCCAGCAGCCAAGATTGGAGCGGGGGGGCCTGGGACAATGAGCAGTTCTTC,CASSQDWSGGAWDNEQFF
14,TRBJ2-1,-,TRBV24-1,-,TGTGCCACCTCCCGAGACACACCAAGGAATGAGCAGTTCTTC,CATSRDTPRNEQFF
14,TRBJ2-5,-,TRBV5-6,-,TGTGCCAGCAGCTTGGACACTAGGGAGGAGACCCAGTACTTC,CASSLDTREETQYF
15,TRBJ2-7,-,TRBV10-3,-,TGTGCCATCAGTGAGGGACAGCTGATCTCCTACGAGCAGTACTTC,CAISEGQLISYEQYF
15,TRBJ2-7,-,TRBV7-9,TRBD1,TGTGCCAGCAGCCCGTCCGGGACAGGGCCCTACGAGCAGTACTTC,CASSPSGTGPYEQYF
16,TRBJ1-2,-,TRBV11-2,-,TGTGCCAGCAGCCCCATTGACAGCGCCTTTGGCTATGGCTACACCTTC,CASSPIDSAFGYGYTF
14,TRBJ1-1,-,TRBV5-4,-,TGTGCCAGCAGCCCGGGACAAATGAACACTGAAGCTTTCTTT,CASSPGQMNTEAFF
14,TRBJ2-7,-,TRBV6-5,TRBD1,TGTGCCAGCAGTTTTGCGACAGGGATCTACGAGCAGTACTTC,CASSFATGIYEQYF
18,TRBJ2-5,-,TRBV28,TRBD1,TGTGCCAGCAGTTTTACCCCAAGGACAGGAGATTACCAAGAGACCCAGTACTTC,CASSFTPRTGDYQETQYF
15,TRBJ2-4,-,TRBV2,TRBD1,TGTGCCAGCAGTGGACAGGGCCTAGCCAAAAACATTCAGTACTTC,CASSGQGLAKNIQYF
14,TRBJ1-2,once,TRBV11-2,-,TGTGCCAGCAGCAAGCACAGGGCCAACTATGGCTACACCTTC,CASSKHRANYGYTF
13,TRBJ1-1,-,TRBV29-1,-,TGCAGCGTTGGGGCCAGCGGGAACACTGAAGCTTTCTTT,CSVGASGNTEAFF
15,TRBJ2-3,-,TRBV6-6,-,TGTGCCAGCTGTTCAGGACTCCCAGGGGCAGATACGCAGTATTTT,CASCSGLPGADTQYF
16,TRBJ2-7,-,TRBV27,TRBD2,TGTGCCAGCAGTCCGCCTGGGGGCGGGAGGGCCTACGAGCAGTACTTC,CASSPPGGGRAYEQYF
14,TRBJ2-1,-,TRBV28,TRBD1,TGTGCCAGCACCAGGACAGGTTCTTATAATGAGCAGTTCTTC,CASTRTGSYNEQFF
15,TRBJ2-7,-,TRBV28,TRBD2,TGTGCCAGCACCCCCGCCGGGACTAGCGCCTACGAGCAGTACTTC,CASTPAGTSAYEQYF
14,TRBJ2-2,-,TRBV2,TRBD2,TGTGCCAGCAGGACTAGCGGGGGGGCCGGGGAGCTGTTTTTT,CASRTSGGAGELFF
14,TRBJ2-4,few,TRBV5-1,TRBD1,TGCGCCAGCAGCTCGGGACAGGGCTTTAACATTCAGTACTTC,CASSSGQGFNIQYF
14,TRBJ2-5,-,TRBV5-1,TRBD1,TGCGCCAGCAGCAAGGGACAGGGCAAAGAGACCCAGTACTTC,CASSKGQGKETQYF
15,TRBJ1-2,-,TRBV20-1,-,TGCAGTGCTAGTCCTACTGGGGGAGGTCTCGAAGGCTACACCTTC,CSASPTGGGLEGYTF
12,TRBJ1-2,once,TRBV19,-,TGTGCCAGTAGTAAGGTCCAGGGTCCCGCAACCTTC,CASSKVQGPATF
15,TRBJ1-2,-,TRBV7-6,-,TGTGCCAGCAGCTTAGATGTTGGGGCAGGAGATGGCTACACCTTC,CASSLDVGAGDGYTF
12,TRBJ1-2,-,TRBV12-3/TRBV12-4,-,TGTGCCAGCAGCGGGTCCCTCTATGGCTACACCTTC,CASSGSLYGYTF
14,TRBJ1-1,-,TRBV16,-,TGTGCCAGCAGCCGAGAGCCTTCCGGGACTGAAGCTTTCTTT,CASSREPSGTEAFF
15,TRBJ1-1,-,TRBV18,TRBD1,TGTGCCAGCTCACAAAAGACAGGGGCGAACACTGAAGCTTTCTTT,CASSQKTGANTEAFF
14,TRBJ1-5,-,TRBV7-9,-,TGTGCCAGCAGACCTGCAGGGGCGGACCAGCCCCAGCATTTT,CASRPAGADQPQHF
12,TRBJ2-5,-,TRBV7-9,-,TGTGCCAGCACCACGTCCGGGGAGACCCAGTACTTC,CASTTSGETQYF
18,TRBJ2-1,-,TRBV10-3,TRBD2,TGTGCCATCAGTGAGTCTGATATTGGCGGGAGTCCCTACAATGAGCAGTTCTTC,CAISESDIGGSPYNEQFF
14,TRBJ2-7,few,TRBV3-1/TRBV3-2,TRBD2,TGTGCCAGCAGCCAACTGGCGGGAGCAAGGGAGCAGTACTTC,CASSQLAGAREQYF
16,TRBJ1-6,-,TRBV2,-,TGTGCCAGCAGTGAAGCGCGACAGCATTTTCGGTCACCCCTCCACTTT,CASSEARQHFRSPLHF
15,TRBJ1-2,-,TRBV28,-,TGTGCCAGCAGTTCGGCCGGGAGGGGGATATATGGCTACACCTTC,CASSSAGRGIYGYTF
17,TRBJ1-5,once,TRBV19,TRBD1,TGTGCCAGTAGTATCGGACCGGGGACAGGGACGGCTCAGCCCCAGCATTTT,CASSIGPGTGTAQPQHF
13,TRBJ1-2,-,TRBV6-4,TRBD1,TGTGCCAGCAGTCAAGGGACAGGGACCGGCTACACCTTC,CASSQGTGTGYTF
15,TRBJ2-7,-,TRBV3-1/TRBV3-2,-,TGTGCCAGCAGCCCCGGGCGGGGTGGGGTCTACGAGCAGTACTTC,CASSPGRGGVYEQYF
13,TRBJ1-1,few,TRBV18,-,TGTGCCAGCCAAGGGACACGGAACACTGAAGCTTTCTTT,CASQGTRNTEAFF
15,TRBJ2-1,-,TRBV5-1,-,TGCGCCAGCAGCTTGGAGGTTTGGGGGGGCCATGAGCAGTTCTTC,CASSLEVWGGHEQFF
14,TRBJ2-5,-,TRBV24-1,-,TGTGCCACCAGTCGGGACTCGGCCCAAGAGACCCAGTACTTC,CATSRDSAQETQYF
14,TRBJ1-1,once,TRBV5-4,-,TGTGCCAGCAGCTACAGGGTGCCGAACACTGAAGCTTTCTTT,CASSYRVPNTEAFF
13,TRBJ1-1,-,TRBV13,TRBD1,TGTGCCAGCAGCGCCACAGGGGACACTGAAGCTTTCTTT,CASSATGDTEAFF
15,TRBJ2-7,-,TRBV11-3,TRBD1,TGTGCCAGCAGCAAGGGACAGGGAAGCTCCTACGAGCAGTACTTC,CASSKGQGSSYEQYF
14,TRBJ2-3,-,TRBV6-5,TRBD1,TGTGCCAGCAAGTACGGGACAGACACAGATACGCAGTATTTT,CASKYGTDTDTQYF
13,TRBJ2-5,-,TRBV9,-,TGTGCCAGCAGCGGGAGCAGCAAAGAGACCCAGTACTTC,CASSGSSKETQYF
18,TRBJ2-6,-,TRBV27,-,TGTGCCAGCAGTTCCGCCGGGATTCCGAGCTCTGGGGCCAACGTCCTGACTTTC,CASSSAGIPSSGANVLTF
13,TRBJ1-5,few,TRBV18,-,TGTGCCAGCTCAGCAGGGGAAGATCAGCCCCAGCATTTT,CASSAGEDQPQHF
13,TRBJ1-1,-,TRBV5-6,-,TGTGCCAGCAGCTTCCTGCAGTATACTGAAGCTTTCTTT,CASSFLQYTEAFF
15,TRBJ2-4,-,TRBV19,TRBD1,TGTGCCAGTATGTCCCGACAGACAGGGGTAGACATTCAGTACTTC,CASMSRQTGVDIQYF
16,TRBJ1-5,-,TRBV4-1,-,TGCGCCAGCAGCCAAGATTGGGTTGGAGGTAGGCAGCCCCAGCATTTT,CASSQDWVGGRQPQHF
14,TRBJ2-7,-,TRBV11-3,TRBD2,TGTGCCAGCAGCTCACTAGCGGGAGGGTACGAGCAGTACTTC,CASSSLAGGYEQYF
17,TRBJ2-2,-,TRBV7-9,-,TGTGCCAGCATCCCTTCGATTAGCGGATACTTCACCGGGGAGCTGTTTTTT,CASIPSISGYFTGELFF
14,TRBJ2-7,-,TRBV27,-,TGTGCCAGCAGTTTATATGTAGGGAGGTACGAGCAGTACTTC,CASSLYVGRYEQYF
15,TRBJ2-1,-,TRBV14,-,TGTGCCAGCAGCTCCCGACAGGTAGATCACAATGAGCAGTTCTTC,CASSSRQVDHNEQFF
15,TRBJ1-4,-,TRBV18,-,TGTGCCAGCTCACCACCCCAGACAACTAATGAAAAACTGTTTTTT,CASSPPQTTNEKLFF